Detailed here is one T cell receptor (beta chain). Antigen unknown. Profiling relied on immunoSEQ multiplex PCR, and the TCRdb table lists in-frame clones only, not all of them. The data contain 90,000 to 150,000 clones, about 90% of them singletons. The sample belongs to a study of T cell responses to AZD1222 COVID-19 vaccine. Study-level points and caveats: Donors in the cohort were predominantly white British and more often female, and clonal diversity was possibly underestimated.

V lost 2 bases, J lost 4 bases, and 9 bases stayed unmatched. The CDR3 totals 16 residues. Germline V lookup: CDR1 SGHRS, CDR2 YFSETQ. The sequenced sample was peripheral blood, obtained on day 0 of AZD1222 vaccination. The chain couples TRBV5-1 to TRBJ2-3; 8 positions match TRBD2. This receptor was identified in an adult in good health. The CDR3 DNA reads as TGCGCCAGCAGCTTCGGAGCGGGAGATGGGGCAGATACGCAGTATTTT. Protein sequence: CASSFGAGDGADTQYF.